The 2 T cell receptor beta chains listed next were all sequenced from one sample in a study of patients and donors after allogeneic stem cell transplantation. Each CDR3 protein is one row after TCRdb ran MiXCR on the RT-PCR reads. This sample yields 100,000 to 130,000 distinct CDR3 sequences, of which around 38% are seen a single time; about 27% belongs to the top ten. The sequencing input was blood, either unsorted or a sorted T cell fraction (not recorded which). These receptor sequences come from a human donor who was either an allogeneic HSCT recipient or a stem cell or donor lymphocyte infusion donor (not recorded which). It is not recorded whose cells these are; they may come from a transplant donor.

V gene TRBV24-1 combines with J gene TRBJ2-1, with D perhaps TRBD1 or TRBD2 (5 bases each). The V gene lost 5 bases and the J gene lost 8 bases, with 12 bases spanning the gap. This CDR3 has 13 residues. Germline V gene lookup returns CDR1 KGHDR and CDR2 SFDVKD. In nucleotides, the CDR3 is TGTGCCACCAGTGCTTCAGGGACCTATGAGCAGTTCTTC. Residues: CATSASGTYEQFF.

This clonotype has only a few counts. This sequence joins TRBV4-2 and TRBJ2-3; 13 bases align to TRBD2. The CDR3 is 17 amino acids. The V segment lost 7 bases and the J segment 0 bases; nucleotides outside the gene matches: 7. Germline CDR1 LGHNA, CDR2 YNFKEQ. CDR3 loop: CASTGLAGAISTDTQYF. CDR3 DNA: TGTGCCAGCACAGGACTAGCGGGAGCGATTAGCACAGATACGCAGTATTTT.